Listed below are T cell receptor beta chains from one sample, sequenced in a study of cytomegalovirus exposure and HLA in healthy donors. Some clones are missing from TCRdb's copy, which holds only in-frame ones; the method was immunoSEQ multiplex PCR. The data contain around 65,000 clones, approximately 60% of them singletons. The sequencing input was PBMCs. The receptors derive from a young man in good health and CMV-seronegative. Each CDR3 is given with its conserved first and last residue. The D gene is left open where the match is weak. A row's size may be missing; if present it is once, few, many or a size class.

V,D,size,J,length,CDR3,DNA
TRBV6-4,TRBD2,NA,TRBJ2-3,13,CASSDGGADTQYF,TGTGCCAGCAGTGACGGGGGGGCAGATACGCAGTATTTT
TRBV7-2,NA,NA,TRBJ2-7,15,CASSLGLYYLNEQYF,TGTGCCAGCAGCTTAGGGCTGTACTACTTGAACGAGCAGTACTTC
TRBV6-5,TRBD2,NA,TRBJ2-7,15,CASSREVSGGYEQYF,TGTGCCAGCAGTCGTGAAGTAAGCGGGGGTTACGAGCAGTACTTC
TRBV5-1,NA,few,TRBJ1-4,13,CASSLERSEKLFF,TGCGCCAGCAGCTTGGAGCGGAGCGAAAAACTGTTTTTT
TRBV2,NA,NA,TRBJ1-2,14,CASFRGGRYYGYTF,TGTGCCAGCTTTCGCGGGGGGAGGTACTATGGCTACACCTTC
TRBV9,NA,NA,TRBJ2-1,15,CASSVGTSSYNEQFF,TGTGCCAGCAGCGTAGGTACGAGCTCCTACAATGAGCAGTTCTTC
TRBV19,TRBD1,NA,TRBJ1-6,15,CASSIEATGGTPLHF,TGTGCCAGTAGTATAGAGGCGACAGGGGGCACACCCCTCCACTTT
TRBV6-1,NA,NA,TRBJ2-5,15,CASSDLNRAQETQYF,TGTGCCAGCAGTGACTTAAACAGGGCCCAAGAGACCCAGTACTTC
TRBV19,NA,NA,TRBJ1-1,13,CASSTAYNTEAFF,TGTGCCAGTAGTACAGCGTACAACACTGAAGCTTTCTTT
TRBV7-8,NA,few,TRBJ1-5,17,CASSLGERELLNQPQHF,TGTGCCAGCAGCTTAGGGGAGCGGGAGCTACTAAATCAGCCCCAGCATTTT
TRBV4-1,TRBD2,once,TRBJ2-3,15,CASSQQRGATDTQYF,TGCGCCAGCAGCCAACAGCGGGGGGCCACAGATACGCAGTATTTT
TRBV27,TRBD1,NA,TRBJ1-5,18,CASRATGVIGPSNQPQHF,TGTGCCAGCAGAGCGACAGGGGTTATCGGCCCTAGCAATCAGCCCCAGCATTTT
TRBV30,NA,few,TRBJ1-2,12,CAWSAGYYGYTF,TGTGCCTGGAGTGCAGGGTACTATGGCTACACCTTC
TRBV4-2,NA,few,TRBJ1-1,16,CASSQDPQGMNTEAFF,TGTGCCAGCAGCCAAGATCCGCAGGGAATGAACACTGAAGCTTTCTTT
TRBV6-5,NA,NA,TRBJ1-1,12,CASRLLRGKAFF,TGTGCCAGCAGACTCCTCAGGGGAAAAGCTTTCTTT
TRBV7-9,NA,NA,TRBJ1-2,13,CASSLWVTEGYTF,TGTGCCAGCAGCTTATGGGTGACAGAGGGCTACACCTTC
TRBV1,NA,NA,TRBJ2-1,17,CTSSQATTLAGYNEQFF,TGCACCAGCAGCCAAGCTACCACTTTAGCGGGCTACAATGAGCAGTTCTTC
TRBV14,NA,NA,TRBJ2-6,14,CASSQDRWANVLTF,TGTGCCAGCAGCCAAGATCGGTGGGCCAACGTCCTGACTTTC
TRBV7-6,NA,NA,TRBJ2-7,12,CASSDTGYEQYF,TGTGCCAGCAGCGACACAGGGTACGAGCAGTACTTC
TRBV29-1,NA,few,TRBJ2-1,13,CSVGQGSYNEQFF,TGCAGCGTTGGGCAGGGATCCTACAATGAGCAGTTCTTC
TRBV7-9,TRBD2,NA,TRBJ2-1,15,CASSLAISGGYEQFF,TGTGCCAGCAGCTTAGCGATTAGCGGGGGATATGAGCAGTTCTTC
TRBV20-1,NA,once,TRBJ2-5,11,CSARGAETQYF,TGCAGTGCCAGGGGGGCGGAGACCCAGTACTTC
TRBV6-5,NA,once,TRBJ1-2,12,CASRLSGVGYTF,TGTGCCAGCAGGCTATCCGGGGTTGGCTACACCTTC
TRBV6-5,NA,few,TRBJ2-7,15,CASSTGSRSSYEQYF,TGTGCCAGCAGTACAGGGAGCCGCAGCTCCTACGAGCAGTACTTC
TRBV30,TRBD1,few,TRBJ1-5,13,CACRTGGNQPQHF,TGTGCCTGCCGAACAGGGGGCAATCAGCCCCAGCATTTT
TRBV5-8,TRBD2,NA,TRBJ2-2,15,CASSPKRGANGELFF,TGTGCCAGCAGCCCTAAGCGGGGGGCTAACGGGGAGCTGTTTTTT
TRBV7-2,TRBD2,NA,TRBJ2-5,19,CASSGPGLAGGGVQETQYF,TGTGCCAGCAGCGGACCGGGACTAGCGGGGGGAGGCGTCCAAGAGACCCAGTACTTC
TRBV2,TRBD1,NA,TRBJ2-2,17,CASSEALDRANTGELFF,TGTGCCAGCAGTGAAGCGCTGGACAGGGCGAACACCGGGGAGCTGTTTTTT
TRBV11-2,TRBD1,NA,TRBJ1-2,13,CASRGTGVYGYTF,TGTGCCAGCAGGGGGACAGGGGTCTATGGCTACACCTTC
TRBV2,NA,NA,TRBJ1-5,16,CASSEEPGEGNQPQHF,TGTGCCAGCAGTGAAGAACCTGGGGAGGGCAATCAGCCCCAGCATTTT
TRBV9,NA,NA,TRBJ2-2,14,CATNGTYNTGELFF,TGTGCCACCAACGGGACATATAACACCGGGGAGCTGTTTTTT
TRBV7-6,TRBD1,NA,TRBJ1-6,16,CASSPSPGGFNSPLHF,TGTGCCAGCAGCCCCTCCCCAGGGGGTTTCAATTCACCCCTCCACTTT
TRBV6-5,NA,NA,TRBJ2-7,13,CASWSTSSYEQYF,TGTGCCAGCTGGTCTACGAGCTCCTACGAGCAGTACTTC
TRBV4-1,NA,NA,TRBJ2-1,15,CASSQVAPYYNEQFF,TGCGCCAGCAGCCAAGTCGCACCCTACTACAATGAGCAGTTCTTC
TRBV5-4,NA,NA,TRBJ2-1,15,CASSFSLLSYNEQFF,TGTGCCAGCAGCTTTAGCTTGTTGTCCTACAATGAGCAGTTCTTC
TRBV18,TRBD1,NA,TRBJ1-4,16,CASSPRQGTTNEKLFF,TGTGCCAGCTCACCACGACAGGGAACAACTAATGAAAAACTGTTTTTT
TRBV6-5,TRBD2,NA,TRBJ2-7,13,CASRSSGNYEQYF,TGTGCCAGCAGATCTAGCGGGAATTACGAGCAGTACTTC
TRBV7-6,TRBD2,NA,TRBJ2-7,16,CASSMGTSGGAYEQYF,TGTGCCAGCAGCATGGGGACTAGCGGGGGAGCCTACGAGCAGTACTTC
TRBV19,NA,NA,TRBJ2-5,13,CASIDLNQETQYF,TGTGCCAGTATTGACTTGAACCAAGAGACCCAGTACTTC
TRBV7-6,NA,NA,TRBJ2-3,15,CASSFSLVESDTQYF,TGTGCCAGCAGCTTTTCGCTAGTGGAGTCAGATACGCAGTATTTT
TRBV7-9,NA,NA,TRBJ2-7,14,CASSFPGLTYEQYF,TGTGCCAGCAGCTTTCCCGGACTTACCTACGAGCAGTACTTC
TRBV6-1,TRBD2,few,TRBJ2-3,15,CASSEGGGAIDTQYF,TGTGCCAGCAGTGAGGGCGGGGGGGCCATAGATACGCAGTATTTT
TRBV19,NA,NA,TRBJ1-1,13,CASRVDRNTEAFF,TGTGCCAGCCGAGTAGACAGGAACACTGAAGCTTTCTTT
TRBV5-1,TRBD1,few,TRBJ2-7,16,CASSPQPRDRGYEQYF,TGCGCCAGCAGCCCTCAGCCCCGGGACAGGGGCTACGAGCAGTACTTC
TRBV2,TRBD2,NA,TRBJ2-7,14,CASITLADSYEQYF,TGTGCCAGTATAACGCTAGCGGACTCCTACGAGCAGTACTTC
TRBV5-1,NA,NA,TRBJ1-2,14,CASSSKQGTSGYTF,TGCGCCAGCAGCTCGAAGCAGGGTACCTCTGGCTACACCTTC
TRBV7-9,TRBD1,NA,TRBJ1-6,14,CASSSTGNNSPLHF,TGTGCCAGCAGCTCGACAGGGAATAATTCACCCCTCCACTTT
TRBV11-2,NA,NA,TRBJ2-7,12,CASSAPTYEQYF,TGTGCCAGCAGCGCCCCTACCTACGAGCAGTACTTC
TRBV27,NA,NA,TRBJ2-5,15,CASSPGDSRYETQYF,TGTGCCAGCAGCCCCGGTGATAGCCGGTATGAGACCCAGTACTTC
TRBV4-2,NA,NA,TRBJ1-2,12,CASSQDLGGYTF,TGTGCCAGCAGCCAAGATCTGGGCGGCTACACCTTC
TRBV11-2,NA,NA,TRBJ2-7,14,CASSLGAPTYEQYF,TGTGCCAGCAGCTTAGGCGCACCAACCTACGAGCAGTACTTC
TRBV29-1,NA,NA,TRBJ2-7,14,CSVRAGTGAYEQYF,TGCAGCGTGCGAGCCGGGACTGGCGCCTACGAGCAGTACTTC
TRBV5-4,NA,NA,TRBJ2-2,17,CASSFLGGGANTGELFF,TGTGCCAGCAGCTTCCTGGGGGGGGGCGCGAACACCGGGGAGCTGTTTTTT
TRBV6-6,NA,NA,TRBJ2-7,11,CASSRGSEQYF,TGTGCCAGCAGTCGGGGTAGCGAGCAGTACTTC
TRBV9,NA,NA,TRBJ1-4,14,CASSGSDTYEKLFF,TGTGCCAGCAGCGGATCGGACACCTATGAAAAACTGTTTTTT
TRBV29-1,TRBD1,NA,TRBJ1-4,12,CSVGQGREKLFF,TGCAGCGTGGGACAGGGGCGTGAAAAACTGTTTTTT